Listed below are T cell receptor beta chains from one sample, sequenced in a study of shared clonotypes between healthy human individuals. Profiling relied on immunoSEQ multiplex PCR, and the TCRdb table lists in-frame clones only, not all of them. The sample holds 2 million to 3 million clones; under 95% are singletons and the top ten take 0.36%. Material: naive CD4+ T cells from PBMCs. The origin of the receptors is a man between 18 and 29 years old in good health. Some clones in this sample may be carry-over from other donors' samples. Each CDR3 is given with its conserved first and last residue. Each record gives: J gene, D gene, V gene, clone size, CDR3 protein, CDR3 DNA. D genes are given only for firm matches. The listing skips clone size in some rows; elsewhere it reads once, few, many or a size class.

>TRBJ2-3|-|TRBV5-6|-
CASILQGTSTDTQYF
TGTGCCAGCATCCTACAGGGGACTAGCACAGATACGCAGTATTTT
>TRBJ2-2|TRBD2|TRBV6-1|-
CASSVGRGFVSGELFF
TGTGCCAGCAGTGTAGGGAGGGGTTTTGTTTCCGGGGAGCTGTTTTTT
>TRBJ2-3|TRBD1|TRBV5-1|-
CASSLGTGGTSTDTQYF
TGCGCCAGCAGCTTGGGTACAGGGGGGACTAGCACAGATACGCAGTATTTT
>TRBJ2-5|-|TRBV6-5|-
CASSYSVTGQETQYF
TGTGCCAGCAGTTACTCGGTTACGGGGCAAGAGACCCAGTACTTC
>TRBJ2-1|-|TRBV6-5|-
CASSYTRSSYNEQFF
TGTGCCAGCAGTTACACGAGGAGCTCCTACAATGAGCAGTTCTTC
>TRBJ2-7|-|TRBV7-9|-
CASRDGGPGDYEQYF
TGTGCCAGCAGGGACGGGGGCCCCGGCGACTACGAGCAGTACTTC
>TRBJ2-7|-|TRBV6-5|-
CASSRGGPYEQYF
TGTGCCAGCAGTCGCGGGGGCCCCTACGAGCAGTACTTC
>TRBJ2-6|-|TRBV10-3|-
CAMKVGFGANVLTF
TGTGCCATGAAAGTGGGGTTTGGGGCCAACGTCCTGACTTTC
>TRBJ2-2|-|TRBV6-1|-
CASTSVGNTGELFF
TGTGCCAGCACCTCAGTAGGGAATACCGGGGAGCTGTTTTTT
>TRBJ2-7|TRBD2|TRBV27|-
CASRTGTSDNYEQYF
TGTGCCAGCAGGACCGGGACTAGCGACAACTACGAGCAGTACTTC
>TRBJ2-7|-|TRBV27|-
CASSSGRHSYEQYF
TGTGCCAGCAGTTCCGGCCGTCACTCCTACGAGCAGTACTTC
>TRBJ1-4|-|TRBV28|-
CASSPRGATNEKLFF
TGTGCCAGCAGTCCTCGGGGGGCAACTAATGAAAAACTGTTTTTT
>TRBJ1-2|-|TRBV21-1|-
CASSKDTRGDGYTF
TGTGCCAGCAGCAAAGACACACGGGGTGATGGCTACACCTTC
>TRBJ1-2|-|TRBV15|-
CATTTGTLGANYGYTF
TGTGCCACCACCACCGGGACCCTCGGAGCTAACTATGGCTACACCTTC
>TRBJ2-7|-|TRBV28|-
CASSFTYGALGADYEQYF
TGTGCCAGCAGTTTCACCTACGGAGCGCTGGGGGCGGACTACGAGCAGTACTTC
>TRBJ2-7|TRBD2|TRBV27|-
CASSKRTSGWWDEQYF
TGTGCCAGCAGTAAGCGGACTAGCGGTTGGTGGGACGAGCAGTACTTC
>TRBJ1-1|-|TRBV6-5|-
CASSYYRENTEAFF
TGTGCCAGCAGTTACTACAGGGAGAACACTGAAGCTTTCTTT
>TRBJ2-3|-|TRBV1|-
CTSSQDGTRFSTDTQYF
TGCACCAGCAGCCAAGATGGGACGAGATTTAGCACAGATACGCAGTATTTT
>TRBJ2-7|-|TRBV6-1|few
CASSEEGRGSYEQYF
TGTGCCAGCAGTGAAGAAGGCAGGGGTTCCTACGAGCAGTACTTC
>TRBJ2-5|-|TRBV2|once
CASSRSRSGETQYF
TGTGCCAGCAGCCGATCGCGGTCAGGGGAGACCCAGTACTTC
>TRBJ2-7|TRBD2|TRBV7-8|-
CASSPRGGSLFYEQYF
TGTGCCAGCAGCCCCCGGGGCGGGAGCTTGTTCTACGAGCAGTACTTC
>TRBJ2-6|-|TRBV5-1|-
CASRGSSGANVLTF
TGCGCCAGCAGAGGGTCCTCTGGGGCCAACGTCCTGACTTTC
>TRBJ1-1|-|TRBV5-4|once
CASSLFTGNTEAFF
TGTGCCAGCAGCTTGTTCACAGGGAACACTGAAGCTTTCTTT
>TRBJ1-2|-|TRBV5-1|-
CASGTRGNYGYTF
TGCGCCAGCGGGACTCGGGGTAACTATGGCTACACCTTC
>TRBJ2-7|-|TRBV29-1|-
CSVDGSSGYEQYF
TGCAGCGTTGACGGTAGCTCCGGCTACGAGCAGTACTTC
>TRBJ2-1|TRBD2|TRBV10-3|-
CAISSGTRVLNEQFF
TGTGCCATCAGCTCCGGGACTAGGGTGTTAAATGAGCAGTTCTTC
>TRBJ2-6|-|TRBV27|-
CASRPVGRGANVLTF
TGTGCCAGCAGACCAGTCGGGCGTGGGGCCAACGTCCTGACTTTC
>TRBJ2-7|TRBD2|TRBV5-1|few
CASSLVVWREGLVPYEQYF
TGCGCCAGCAGCTTGGTGGTGTGGCGGGAGGGCCTAGTTCCCTACGAGCAGTACTTC
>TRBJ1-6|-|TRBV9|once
CASSVAERGSPLHF
TGTGCCAGCAGCGTAGCTGAACGGGGTTCACCCCTCCACTTT
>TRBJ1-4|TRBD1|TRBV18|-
CASSPQQGEHTTNEKLFF
TGTGCCAGCTCACCTCAACAGGGGGAGCACACAACTAATGAAAAACTGTTTTTT
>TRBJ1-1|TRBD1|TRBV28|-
CASRLQGLNTEAFF
TGTGCCAGCAGGCTACAGGGGCTGAACACTGAAGCTTTCTTT
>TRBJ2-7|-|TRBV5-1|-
CASSPGTASVDQYF
TGCGCCAGCAGCCCCGGGACGGCGAGCGTAGATCAGTACTTC
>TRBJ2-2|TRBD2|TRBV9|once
CASSVGTSGGELFF
TGTGCCAGCAGCGTAGGGACTAGCGGGGGGGAGCTGTTTTTT
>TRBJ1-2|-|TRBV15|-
CATSTDQRYGYTF
TGTGCCACCAGCACCGACCAGAGGTATGGCTACACCTTC
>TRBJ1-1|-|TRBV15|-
CATSALEGNTEAFF
TGTGCCACCAGCGCCCTGGAGGGGAACACTGAAGCTTTCTTT
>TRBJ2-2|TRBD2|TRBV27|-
CASSSPGLAGGPRGELFF
TGTGCCAGCAGTTCCCCGGGACTAGCGGGAGGGCCGAGGGGGGAGCTGTTTTTT
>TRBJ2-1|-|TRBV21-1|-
CASSKAGELAAAYNEQFF
TGTGCCAGCAGCAAAGCAGGGGAGCTAGCGGCCGCCTACAATGAGCAGTTCTTC
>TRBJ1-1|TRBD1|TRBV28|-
CASSSPGTGLGRMNTEAFF
TGTGCCAGCAGTTCTCCCGGGACAGGACTAGGTAGAATGAACACTGAAGCTTTCTTT